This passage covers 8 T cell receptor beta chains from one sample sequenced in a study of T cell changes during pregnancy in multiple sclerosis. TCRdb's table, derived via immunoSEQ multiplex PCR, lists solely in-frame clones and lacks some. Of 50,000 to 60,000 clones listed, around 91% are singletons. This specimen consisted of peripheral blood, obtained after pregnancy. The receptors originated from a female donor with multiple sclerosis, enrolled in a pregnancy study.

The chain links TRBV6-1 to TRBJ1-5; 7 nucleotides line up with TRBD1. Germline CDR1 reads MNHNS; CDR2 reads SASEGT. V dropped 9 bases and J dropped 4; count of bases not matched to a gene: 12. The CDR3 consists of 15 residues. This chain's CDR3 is CASQNPGGFNQPQHF. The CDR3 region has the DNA TGTGCCAGTCAGAACCCAGGGGGTTTTAATCAGCCCCAGCATTTT.

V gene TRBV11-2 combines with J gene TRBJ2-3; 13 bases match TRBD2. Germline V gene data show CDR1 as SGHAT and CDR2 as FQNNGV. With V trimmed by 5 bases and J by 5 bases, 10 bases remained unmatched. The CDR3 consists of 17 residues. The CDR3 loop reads CASSAKRLAGGGDTQYF. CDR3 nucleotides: TGTGCCAGCAGCGCAAAGAGACTAGCGGGGGGAGGAGATACGCAGTATTTT. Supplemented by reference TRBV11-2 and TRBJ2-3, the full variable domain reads EAGVAQSPRYKIIEKRQSVAFWCNPISGHATLYWYQQILGQGPKLLIQFQNNGVVDDSQLPKDRFSAERLKGVDSTLKIQPAKLEDSAVYLCASSAKRLAGGGDTQYFGPGTRLTVL.

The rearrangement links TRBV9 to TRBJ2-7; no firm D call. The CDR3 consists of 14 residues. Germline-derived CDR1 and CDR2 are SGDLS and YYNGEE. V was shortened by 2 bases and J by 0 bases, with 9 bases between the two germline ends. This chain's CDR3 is CASSVFDNSYEQYF. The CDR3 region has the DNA TGTGCCAGCAGCGTTTTCGACAACTCCTACGAGCAGTACTTC.

CDR3 in DNA: TGTGCCAGCAGCTTCCAGGGATCGGGGGAGCTGTTTTTT. Its protein product is CASSFQGSGELFF. The chain has TRBV9 and TRBJ2-2; the D gene is possibly TRBD1 (5 bases). Germline CDR1 is SGDLS and CDR2 is YYNGEE. This CDR3 has 13 amino acids. V lost 4 bases, J lost 8 bases, and 12 bases lay in between. Full variable domain (remainder filled in from reference TRBV9 and TRBJ2-2): DSGVTQTPKHLITATGQRVTLRCSPRSGDLSVYWYQQSLDQGLQFLIQYYNGEERAKGNILERFSAQQFPDLHSELNLSSLELGDSALYFCASSFQGSGELFFGEGSRLTVL.

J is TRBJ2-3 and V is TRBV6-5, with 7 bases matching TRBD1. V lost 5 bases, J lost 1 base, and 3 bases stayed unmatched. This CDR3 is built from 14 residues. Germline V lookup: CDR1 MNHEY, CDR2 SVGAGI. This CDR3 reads CASSHGTGTDTQYF. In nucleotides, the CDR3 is TGTGCCAGCAGTCACGGGACAGGCACAGATACGCAGTATTTT.

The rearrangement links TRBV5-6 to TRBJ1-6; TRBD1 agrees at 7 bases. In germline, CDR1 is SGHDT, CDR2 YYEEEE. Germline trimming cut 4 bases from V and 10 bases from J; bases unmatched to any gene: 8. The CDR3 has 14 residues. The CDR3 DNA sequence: TGTGCCAGCAGCATCCCAGGGGGACGATCACCCCTCCACTTT. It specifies CASSIPGGRSPLHF. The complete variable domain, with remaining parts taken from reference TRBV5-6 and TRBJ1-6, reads DAGVTQSPTHLIKTRGQQVTLRCSPKSGHDTVSWYQQALGQGPQFIFQYYEEEERQRGNFPDRFSGHQFPNYSSELNVNALLLGDSALYLCASSIPGGRSPLHFGNGTRLTVT.

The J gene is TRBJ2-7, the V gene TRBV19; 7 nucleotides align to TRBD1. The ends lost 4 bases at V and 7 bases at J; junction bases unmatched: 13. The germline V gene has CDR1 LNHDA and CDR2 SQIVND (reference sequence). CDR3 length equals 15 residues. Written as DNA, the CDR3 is TGTGCCAGTAGTACCCACAGGGGATATGGGGAAGAGCAGTACTTC. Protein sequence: CASSTHRGYGEEQYF. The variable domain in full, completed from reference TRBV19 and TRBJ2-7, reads DGGITQSPKYLFRKEGQNVTLSCEQNLNHDAMYWYRQDPGQGLRLIYYSQIVNDFQKGDIAEGYSVSREKKESFPLTVTSAQKNPTAFYLCASSTHRGYGEEQYFGPGTRLTVT.

The CDR3 sequence: CASSPDWNSYEQYF. The CDR3 nucleotides read TGTGCCAGCAGCCCAGACTGGAACTCCTACGAGCAGTACTTC. The genes are TRBV7-2 and TRBJ2-7, with D hard to call. This CDR3 has 14 amino acids. Trimming shortened V by 5 bases and J by 0 bases, and 11 bases separated the two germline ends. CDR1 is SGHTA, CDR2 FQGNSA, per germline. The variable domain in full, with the rest retrieved from reference TRBV7-2 and TRBJ2-7, is GAGVSQSPSNKVTEKGKDVELRCDPISGHTALYWYRQSLGQGLEFLIYFQGNSAPDKSGLPSDRFSAERTGGSVSTLTIQRTQQEDSAVYLCASSPDWNSYEQYFGPGTRLTVT.